Listed here is a single TCR beta chain. Its recognized antigen is unknown. The record has no base qualities; no much larger clone is one base away. These data originate in a study of shared clonotypes between healthy human individuals (TCRdb year 2020). With regard to the full study: Two women and three men aged 18 to 49 years were included in the cohort. Leukapheresis yielded between about 0.85 and 9.5 billion PBMCs per donor. To estimate repertoire size and how much clonotypes are shared between individuals, the study performed deep sequencing of blood TCR repertoires from five healthy adults. Libraries were prepared and TCR repertoires were sequenced by different laboratories using diverse techniques, in order to increase sequencing depth and limit assay-specific biases. For each donor, CD4 naive and CD4 memory were each run on three plates, CD8 naive on two plates, and CD8 memory on one plate. Results the study describes overall, beyond this receptor: Only blood was sampled, and tissue TCR repertoires likely differ from those in blood. The small number of donors limited the genetic and exposure-history diversity represented. Naive subsets generally had larger estimated clonotype richness than memory subsets did. Higher generation probabilities were observed for clonotypes shared by all four sorted-subset donors than for non-shared clonotypes. About 5% of naive CD4, approximately 3.7% of naive CD8, roughly 2.4% of memory CD4, and about 0.4% of memory CD8 clonotypes were shared across several donors. Rarefaction of sorted-subset datasets indicated incomplete sequencing despite the large sequencing depth. Pairwise subsampling indicated that sequencing depth was expected to affect the degree of clonotype sharing among donors.

Germline trimming: 5 bases from V, 4 bases from J; junction bases outside gene matches: 7. Including the terminal cysteine and phenylalanine, the CDR3 comprises 15 residues. The DNA shown is the 45-base CDR3, in frame from base 1. CDR1 and CDR2 were assigned from the germline V gene (reference sequence) as MNHNY and SVGAGI. Using the deep immunoSEQ assay, multiplex PCR amplified TCR CDR3 regions from genomic DNA. Extracted genomic DNA from each cell subset was distributed evenly across all wells of several immunoSEQ 96-well plates, and each plate was treated as a replicate. Each replicate PCR for sorted subsets received roughly 0.2 ug genomic DNA, equal to about 30,000 T cell genomes. Purified libraries were quantified with a Qubit 3.0 fluorometer, sized on a Bioanalyzer 2100, and re-quantified with the KAPA Library Quantification kit. Every immunoSEQ 96-well plate was sequenced on a dedicated single-read 150-cycle Illumina NextSeq 550 flow cell. The original methods were these. Because the immunoSEQ output included only junctional sequences and no quality scores, the filtering could not be the same as the filtering used for full-length reads. Sequences were annotated with PyIR, a Python wrapper for IgBLAST v1.9, and V/J genes and CDR3 were assigned using IMGT germline references. Reads were removed for weak V/J assignments (E-value above 1e-6), missing CDR3, stop codons, out-of-frame junctions, or ambiguous translated residues. V3J clonotypes were defined as sequences sharing an identical inferred V gene, J gene, and CDR3 amino acid sequence. To compute the percentage overlap between repertoires, the number of shared unique clonotypes was divided by the size of the smaller repertoire. Repertoire richness was assessed with RTK rarefaction, the Chao1 estimator, and Recon v2.1 estimates of unobserved clonotypes. OLGA was used to compute generation probabilities for all TCRbeta clonotypes that the gDNA method yielded from several donors. Drawn from immuneACCESS, this table holds only the in-frame rearrangements with V and J called that TCRdb kept. Clones are partly lost; checked studies trace under half to an unresolved V gene and leave the rest unexplained. V and J calls and clone size come straight from that table; D and trimming were deduced from the DNA. This sample gives about 690,000 clones in total; 90% of them show up just once. The biggest ten clones account for about a third of the sample.

Donors were healthy HIV-negative adults with no recently reported acute infections or vaccinations. All donors were Caucasian adults living in Nashville, Tennessee, USA. CD8 memory samples consisted of magnetically selected CD45RO+ cells combined with CCR7-negative CD45RA+ effector memory (TemRA) cells. After blood collection by leukapheresis, PBMCs were isolated using Ficoll-Histopaque density gradient centrifugation and then cryopreserved in the vapor phase of liquid nitrogen. Purity and quantity of every magnetically sorted T cell population were checked by analytical flow cytometry. Each sorted fraction had its genomic DNA isolated and then quantified by UV absorbance on a Nanodrop 2000c.

This chain joins TRBV6-6 to TRBJ1-5, and 8 junction bases match TRBD1. Specimen: memory CD8+ T cells from PBMCs. Reading the label with the study, this specimen's cell subset or site is: CD45RO+ cells pooled with CCR7-negative TemRA cells. The sequence derives from a man aged 18 to 30 in good health. Some clones in this sample may be carry-over from other donors' samples. The CDR3 reads CASSKDRQGNQPQHF. The DNA sequence reads TGTGCCAGCAGTAAGGACAGACAGGGGAATCAGCCCCAGCATTTT.